One and the same sample provided the 30 T cell receptor beta chains below, sequenced in a study of blood T cell repertoires in COVID-19. Sequencing was performed with immunoSEQ multiplex PCR; in TCRdb, only in-frame clones are kept and a portion is missing. Of about 69,000 clones in the sample, 65% to 85% were seen once. The sequencing input was peripheral blood. Receptors originate from a man aged 55 to 69 with acute or convalescent COVID-19.

The chain combines TRBV6-5 with TRBJ2-5; possible D gene TRBD1, 6 bases. CDR1 MNHEY and CDR2 SVGAGI come from the germline V gene. This CDR3 contains 13 residues. Trimming removed 6 bases from V and 2 bases from J, with 10 bases in between. CDR3 region: CASSGQTQETQYF. The CDR3 coding sequence is TGTGCCAGCAGCGGACAGACACAAGAGACCCAGTACTTC.

The chain has TRBV5-1 and TRBJ2-2, with TRBD1 matching 11 bases. V lost 4 bases to trimming and J lost 5 bases; unmatched junction nucleotides: 7. This CDR3 contains 16 residues. Per the germline V gene, CDR1 is SGHRS and CDR2 is YFSETQ. CDR3 residues: CASSLGTGGRTGELFF. The CDR3 nucleotides read TGCGCCAGCAGCCTAGGGACAGGGGGACGAACCGGGGAGCTGTTTTTT.

The chain carries TRBV5-6 and TRBJ2-5; possibly TRBD2 for D (5 bases). The V and J ends lost 3 bases and 0 bases respectively, with 12 bases between them. Per the germline V gene, CDR1 is SGHDT and CDR2 is YYEEEE. The CDR3 spans 15 residues. This CDR3 is CASSSWTAYQETQYF. CDR3 nucleotides: TGTGCCAGCAGCTCCTGGACTGCTTACCAAGAGACCCAGTACTTC.

The CDR3 sequence: CASSLGRGGPYNEQFF. Here the CDR3 DNA reads TGCGCCAGCAGCTTGGGTCGCGGGGGCCCCTACAATGAGCAGTTCTTC. This chain connects TRBV5-1 to TRBJ2-1, with a tentative D call TRBD2 (7 bases). This CDR3 spans 16 amino acids. V shed 0 bases and J shed 2 bases, with 12 bases lying between them. The germline gives CDR1 SGHRS, CDR2 YFSETQ. Using reference TRBV5-1 and TRBJ2-1 for the parts outside the CDR3, the full variable domain is KAGVTQTPRYLIKTRGQQVTLSCSPISGHRSVSWYQQTPGQGLQFLFEYFSETQRNKGNFPGRFSGRQFSNSRSEMNVSTLELGDSALYLCASSLGRGGPYNEQFFGPGTRLTVL.

The table lists this clone with a few counts. The chain combines TRBV27 with TRBJ1-1; maybe TRBD1 (6 bases). This CDR3 is built from 16 residues. The germline V and J ends were trimmed by 4 bases and 2 bases, with 17 bases remaining between them. Germline-derived CDR1 and CDR2 are MNHEY and SMNVEV (reference sequence). CDR3 DNA: TGTGCCAGCAGTTGGCGTAACAGAGGGGGAAACACTGAAGCTTTCTTT. Encoded protein: CASSWRNRGGNTEAFF.

The V call is TRBV4-3, the J call TRBJ2-7; weak D call: TRBD1 (6 bases). Germline V gene data show CDR1 as LGHNA and CDR2 as YSLEER. The CDR3 loop spans 15 amino acids. V was cut by 1 base and J by 2 bases, with 12 bases left in between. DNA of the CDR3: TGCGCCAGCAGCCAAGCCCGGACAGCTGCCTACGAGCAGTACTTC. This codes for CASSQARTAAYEQYF.

This chain uses TRBV14 with TRBJ2-3, with 7 nucleotides matching TRBD1. V shed 3 bases, J shed 1 base, and the junction held 4 bases outside the gene matches. This CDR3 spans 15 amino acids. Germline V gene sequence: CDR1 SGHDN, CDR2 FVKESK. CDR3 DNA sequence: TGTGCCAGCAGCCATCACAGGGGAGGCACAGATACGCAGTATTTT. The encoded protein is CASSHHRGGTDTQYF.

The chain couples TRBV14 to TRBJ2-2; no reliable D call. This CDR3 has 14 amino acids. Germline V CDR1 and CDR2: SGHDN, FVKESK. Trimming stripped 5 bases from V and 1 base from J, with 8 bases between. As DNA, the CDR3 is TGTGCCAGCAGCTCCCAGATGAACACCGGGGAGCTGTTTTTT. Its translation is CASSSQMNTGELFF. Looking up the rest from reference TRBV14 and TRBJ2-2 gives the full variable domain: EAGVTQFPSHSVIEKGQTVTLRCDPISGHDNLYWYRRVMGKEIKFLLHFVKESKQDESGMPNNRFLAERTGGTYSTLKVQPAELEDSGVYFCASSSQMNTGELFFGEGSRLTVL.

The chain recombines TRBV5-1 with TRBJ2-1, with a tentative D call TRBD2 (5 bases). CDR3 length: 14 amino acids. V lost 4 bases, J lost 6 bases, and 14 bases lay in between. Per the germline V gene, CDR1 is SGHRS and CDR2 is YFSETQ. CDR3 loop: CASSPGGFGNEQFF. CDR3 sequence (DNA): TGCGCCAGCAGCCCCGGCGGGTTCGGCAATGAGCAGTTCTTC.

The genes are TRBV9 and TRBJ2-7; 8 bases match TRBD2. V gave up 5 bases and J gave up 2 bases; unmatched junction bases: 15. The germline CDR1 and CDR2 sequences are SGDLS and YYNGEE. The CDR3 has 17 amino acids. CDR3 amino acids: CASSPGLGFGIPYEQYF. The CDR3 bases are TGTGCCAGCAGTCCGGGACTAGGATTCGGGATCCCCTACGAGCAGTACTTC. Combining the CDR3 with reference TRBV9 and TRBJ2-7 gives the whole variable domain DSGVTQTPKHLITATGQRVTLRCSPRSGDLSVYWYQQSLDQGLQFLIQYYNGEERAKGNILERFSAQQFPDLHSELNLSSLELGDSALYFCASSPGLGFGIPYEQYFGPGTRLTVT.

The chain combines TRBV6-2 or TRBV6-3 with TRBJ1-1; TRBD1 might be the D (6 bases). The CDR3 runs 13 residues. V was trimmed by 7 bases and J by 9 bases, leaving 18 bases between them. Germline CDR1 and CDR2: MNHEY and SVGEGT. DNA of the CDR3: TGTGCCAGCATCCCAGATCAAACAGGGCAAGCTTTCTTT. Translation gives CASIPDQTGQAFF.

The chain carries TRBV19 and TRBJ1-1, with D maybe TRBD1 (5 bases). The CDR3 runs 14 residues. In germline, CDR1 is LNHDA, CDR2 SQIVND (reference sequence). Trimming took off 10 bases at V and 1 base at J, with 16 bases between the two ends. Written as DNA, the CDR3 is TGTGCCACTTTTCGGCAGGGTGAGAACACTGAAGCTTTCTTT. Protein: CATFRQGENTEAFF.

J is TRBJ2-7 and V is TRBV19; 11 bases line up with TRBD1. The CDR3 has 16 residues. V trimming: 5 bases; J trimming: 3 bases; junction bases outside the gene matches: 9. Germline V gene lookup returns CDR1 LNHDA and CDR2 SQIVND (reference sequence). The CDR3 reads CASSALSGTGGYEQYF. In nucleotides, the CDR3 is TGTGCCAGTAGTGCATTATCCGGGACAGGGGGCTACGAGCAGTACTTC.

The CDR3 sequence is CASSLEEELFF. CDR3 nucleotide sequence: TGTGCCAGCAGCTTGGAGGAGGAGCTGTTTTTT. The rearrangement joins TRBV7-9 to TRBJ2-2; a possible D gene is TRBD2 (5 bases). In germline, CDR1 is SEHNR, CDR2 FQNEAQ (reference sequence). Trimming stripped 3 bases from V and 10 bases from J, with 6 bases between. The CDR3 runs 11 residues.

The gene calls are TRBV2 and TRBJ1-4; TRBD1 agrees at 10 bases. Germline V gene data show CDR1 as SNHLY and CDR2 as FYNNEI. The CDR3 has 14 amino acids. V lost 5 bases and J lost 11; bases outside the gene matches: 8. Here the CDR3 reads CASSSRGTGVKLFF. CDR3 nucleotide sequence: TGTGCCAGCAGTTCTCGGGGGACAGGGGTTAAACTGTTTTTT.

J is TRBJ2-2 and V is TRBV18; 9 bases are a match to TRBD1. Looked up from germline, CDR1 is KGHSH and CDR2 is LQKENI. Trimming removed 6 bases from V and 3 bases from J; junction bases left unmatched: 8. The CDR3 has 16 amino acids. The CDR3 is CASSPTGGADTGELFF. The CDR3 DNA sequence: TGTGCCAGCTCCCCCACAGGGGGCGCGGACACCGGGGAGCTGTTTTTT.

The rearrangement links TRBV19 to TRBJ2-3; 9 bases align to TRBD1. Looked up from germline, CDR1 is LNHDA and CDR2 is SQIVND (reference sequence). V was clipped by 5 bases and J by 4 bases; unmatched bases: 13. The length of the CDR3 is 17 residues. The CDR3 region is CASSSFPTGGEADTQYF. The CDR3 nucleotides are TGTGCCAGTAGTTCCTTCCCGACAGGGGGAGAAGCAGATACGCAGTATTTT.

This chain uses TRBV6-5 with TRBJ1-1; 8 bases are a match to TRBD1. The CDR3 loop spans 12 amino acids. Trimming took 5 bases from V and 4 from J; bases not matched to a gene: 0. From germline, CDR1 is MNHEY and CDR2 SVGAGI. The CDR3 region has the DNA TGTGCCAGCAGTACAGGGGGCACTGAAGCTTTCTTT. Amino acid sequence: CASSTGGTEAFF.

The V and J genes are TRBV27 and TRBJ2-3, with D possibly TRBD1 on 6 matching bases. Trimming took 5 bases from V and 11 from J, leaving 20 bases between them. Germline V lookup: CDR1 MNHEY, CDR2 SMNVEV (reference sequence). CDR3 length: 14 amino acids. The CDR3 DNA follows: TGTGCCAGCAGTCCTTCCCCCGGGACAAGTGGGCAGTATTTT. It yields the protein CASSPSPGTSGQYF.

This rearrangement joins TRBV29-1 to TRBJ1-2; a weak D match, TRBD1 (5 bases). The CDR3 is 16 amino acids. V lost 0 bases to trimming and J lost 8 bases, with 22 bases between them. The V gene's germline CDR1 is SQVTM and CDR2 ANQGSEA. In nucleotides, the CDR3 is TGCAGCGTTGAAGATCGGGTTTTTCGGTTACCAGGGGGCTACACCTTC. The encoded protein is CSVEDRVFRLPGGYTF.

V gene TRBV6-6 combines with J gene TRBJ1-5; D is undetermined. Germline CDR1 is MNHNY and CDR2 is SVGAGI (reference sequence). This CDR3 spans 15 amino acids. The germline V and J ends were trimmed by 2 bases and 0 bases, with 8 bases remaining between them. CDR3 amino acids: CASSYNPYSNQPQHF. The CDR3 DNA follows: TGTGCCAGCAGTTACAATCCCTATAGCAATCAGCCCCAGCATTTT.

The chain has TRBV6-2 or TRBV6-3 and TRBJ1-5; tentatively, D is TRBD1 (6 bases). CDR1 is MNHEY, CDR2 SVGEGT, per germline. V dropped 4 bases and J dropped 5 bases, with 12 bases sitting between them. There are 14 residues in the CDR3. CDR3 sequence (DNA): TGTGCCAGCAGTTTCACTAACAGGGATCAGCCCCAGCATTTT. It codes for CASSFTNRDQPQHF.

This rearrangement joins TRBV11-3 to TRBJ2-1; 10 bases are a match to TRBD1. With 4 bases clipped from V and 6 bases from J, the junction kept 6 bases outside the gene matches. This CDR3 is built from 15 residues. Germline V CDR1 and CDR2: SGHNT, YENEEA. The CDR3 spells CASSYDRGQSNEQFF. Here the CDR3 DNA reads TGTGCCAGCAGCTACGACAGGGGGCAAAGCAATGAGCAGTTCTTC. Using reference TRBV11-3 and TRBJ2-1 for the parts outside the CDR3, the full variable domain is EAGVVQSPRYKIIEKKQPVAFWCNPISGHNTLYWYLQNLGQGPELLIRYENEEAVDDSQLPKDRFSAERLKGVDSTLKIQPAELGDSAVYLCASSYDRGQSNEQFFGPGTRLTVL.

V is TRBV7-9 and J is TRBJ2-3, with 11 bases matching TRBD1. Germline assignment: CDR1 SEHNR and CDR2 FQNEAQ (reference sequence). After removal of 7 bases from V and 5 bases from J, the junction contained 5 bases not matched to a gene. CDR3 length: 14 amino acids. CDR3 nucleotide sequence: TGTGCCAGCAAAGGACAGGGGGCTGTAGATACGCAGTATTTT. This sequence encodes CASKGQGAVDTQYF.

This clone has a handful of counts. This chain joins TRBV5-1 and TRBJ2-2, with D tentatively TRBD1 (7 bases). Trimming left V 2 bases short and J 6 bases short, with 14 bases between. The germline CDR1 and CDR2 sequences are SGHRS and YFSETQ. The CDR3 extends over 15 amino acids. The CDR3 bases are TGCGCCAGCAGCTTAGGAGACAGGGAGGCCGGGGAGCTGTTTTTT. Amino acids: CASSLGDREAGELFF.

This clone was counted a few times. The gene calls are TRBV5-1 and TRBJ1-1; TRBD1 matches 7 bases. The germline gives CDR1 SGHRS, CDR2 YFSETQ. Unmatched junction bases numbered 16, after V lost 4 bases and J lost 4 bases. The CDR3 extends over 17 amino acids. The CDR3 DNA reads as TGCGCCAGCAGCCAAAGGGACAGCTTTGAAATACGCACTGAAGCTTTCTTT. This sequence encodes CASSQRDSFEIRTEAFF.

The rearrangement joins TRBV3-1 (or the pseudogene TRBV3-2) to TRBJ2-7; 8 bases align to TRBD2. The CDR3 runs 16 residues. Trimming at V came to 0 bases and at J to 0 bases, leaving 4 bases not matched to a gene. CDR1 LGHDT and CDR2 YNNKEL come from the germline V gene (reference sequence). Here the CDR3 reads CASSQDTAGVSYEQYF. The CDR3 DNA reads as TGTGCCAGCAGCCAAGATACAGCGGGGGTCTCCTACGAGCAGTACTTC.

V usage is TRBV7-2 and J usage is TRBJ2-5; TRBD1 might be the D (6 bases). The CDR3 has 14 amino acids. Germline loops: CDR1 SGHTA, CDR2 FQGNSA. Trimming cost V 3 bases and J 2 bases, with 10 bases left between them. CDR3 in amino acids: CASSFTGLQETQYF. In nucleotides, the CDR3 is TGTGCCAGCAGCTTCACAGGGCTTCAAGAGACCCAGTACTTC.

This clone was counted a few times. The chain carries TRBV24-1 and TRBJ2-7; 10 nucleotides agree with TRBD1. The CDR3 loop spans 15 amino acids. Losses at the gene ends were 4 bases for V and 2 bases for J; bases not matched to a gene: 4. Germline CDR1 KGHDR, CDR2 SFDVKD. CDR3 nucleotides: TGTGCCACCAGTGACACCGGGACAGGGGCCTACGAGCAGTACTTC. This gives the protein CATSDTGTGAYEQYF.

By sample share, this clone is medium-sized. J is TRBJ2-2 and V is TRBV14; 7 bases line up with TRBD2. The ends lost 4 bases at V and 0 bases at J; junction bases unmatched: 14. The CDR3 runs to 19 residues. Germline V gene data show CDR1 as SGHDN and CDR2 as FVKESK. CDR3 region: CASSPSPGGLKANTGELFF. CDR3 sequence (DNA): TGTGCCAGCAGCCCGTCACCTGGGGGACTAAAAGCGAACACCGGGGAGCTGTTTTTT. Full variable domain (rest looked up from reference TRBV14 and TRBJ2-2): EAGVTQFPSHSVIEKGQTVTLRCDPISGHDNLYWYRRVMGKEIKFLLHFVKESKQDESGMPNNRFLAERTGGTYSTLKVQPAELEDSGVYFCASSPSPGGLKANTGELFFGEGSRLTVL.